This T cell receptor beta chain was documented in a study of cytomegalovirus exposure and HLA in healthy donors. Background on the study: Earlier results showed roughly 110 million unique TCR beta sequences derived from approximately 170 million T cells.

The germline CDR1 and CDR2 sequences are MNHNS and SASEGT. The CDR3 runs 14 residues. Trimming took off 6 bases at V and 0 bases at J, with 6 bases between the two ends. The donors comprised healthy bone marrow donors. Donors sampled were nominally healthy, though unrecorded immune exposures were likely. In the PCR, 60 Vbeta and 13 Jbeta primers were used. The data were produced by immunoSEQ multiplex PCR, yet TCRdb's version contains in-frame clones alone and is incomplete. The table has about 150,000 clones, just under 80% seen once. The chain joins TRBV6-1 to TRBJ2-6; no clear D. The source material was PBMCs. The TCR was taken from a male donor in good health and CMV-seronegative. The CDR3 loop is CASRYSSGANVLTF. The DNA of the CDR3 is TGTGCCAGCAGGTATAGCTCTGGGGCCAACGTCCTGACTTTC.